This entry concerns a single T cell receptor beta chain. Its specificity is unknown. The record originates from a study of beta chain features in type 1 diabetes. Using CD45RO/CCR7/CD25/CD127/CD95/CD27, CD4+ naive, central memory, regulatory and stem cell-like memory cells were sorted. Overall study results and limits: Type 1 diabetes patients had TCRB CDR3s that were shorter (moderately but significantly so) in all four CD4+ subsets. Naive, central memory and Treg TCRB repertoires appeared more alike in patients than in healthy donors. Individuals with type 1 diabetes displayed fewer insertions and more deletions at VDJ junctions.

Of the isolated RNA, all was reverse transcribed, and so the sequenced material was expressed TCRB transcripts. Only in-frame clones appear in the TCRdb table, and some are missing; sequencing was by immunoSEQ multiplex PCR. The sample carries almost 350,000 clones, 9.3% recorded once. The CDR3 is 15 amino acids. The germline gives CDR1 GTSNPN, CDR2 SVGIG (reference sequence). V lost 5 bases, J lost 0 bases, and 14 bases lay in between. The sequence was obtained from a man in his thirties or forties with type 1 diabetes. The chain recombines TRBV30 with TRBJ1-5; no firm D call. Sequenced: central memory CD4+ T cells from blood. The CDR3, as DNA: TGTGCCTGGGGCAGATCCCCTTTTAGCAATCAGCCCCAGCATTTT. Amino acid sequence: CAWGRSPFSNQPQHF.